The text below deals with one T cell receptor beta chain. TCRdb reprocessed the RT-PCR reads with MiXCR, giving one entry per CDR3 protein. Of 200,000 to 250,000 distinct CDR3 sequences in the sample, about 14% were seen once. The data derive from a study of patients and donors after allogeneic stem cell transplantation. Trimming removed 0 bases from V and 5 bases from J, with 8 bases in between. Germline CDR1 is SGHRS and CDR2 is YFSETQ. The CDR3 sequence is 14 residues long. The sample consisted of blood, either unsorted or a sorted T cell fraction (not recorded which). This sequence joins TRBV5-1 and TRBJ2-2; unclear D gene. The clonotype was recovered from a human donor who was either an allogeneic HSCT recipient or a stem cell or donor lymphocyte infusion donor (not recorded which). It is not recorded whose cells these are; they may come from a transplant donor. The CDR3 loop is CASSLGQKTGELFF. The CDR3 DNA reads TGCGCCAGCAGCTTGGGACAAAAAACCGGGGAGCTGTTTTTT.